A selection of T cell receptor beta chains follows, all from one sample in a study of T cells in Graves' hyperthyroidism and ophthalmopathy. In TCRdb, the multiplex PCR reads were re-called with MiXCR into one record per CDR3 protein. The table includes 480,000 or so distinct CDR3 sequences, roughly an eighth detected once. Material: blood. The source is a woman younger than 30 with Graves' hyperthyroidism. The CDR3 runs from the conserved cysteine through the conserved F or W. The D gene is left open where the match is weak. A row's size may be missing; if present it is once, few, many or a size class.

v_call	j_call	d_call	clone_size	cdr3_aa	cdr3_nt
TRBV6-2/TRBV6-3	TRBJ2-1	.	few	CASLDPQTYNEQFF	TGTGCCAGCTTGGACCCCCAGACCTACAATGAGCAGTTCTTC
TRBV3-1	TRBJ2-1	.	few	CASSQEHIEQFF	TGTGCCAGCAGCCAAGAGCACATTGAGCAGTTCTTC
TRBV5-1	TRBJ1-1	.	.	CASSTRVDTSLFEAFF	TGCGCCAGCAGCACGAGGGTGGACACTTCTCTCTTCGAAGCTTTCTTT
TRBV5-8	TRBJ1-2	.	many	CASSLRRDNSGYTF	TGTGCCAGCAGCCTAAGGCGGGACAATTCCGGCTACACCTTC
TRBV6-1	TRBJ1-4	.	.	CASSSSDVGVEKLFF	TGTGCCAGCAGTAGCTCAGACGTTGGAGTTGAAAAACTGTTTTTT
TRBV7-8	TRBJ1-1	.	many	CASSSYTVNTEAFF	TGTGCCAGCAGCTCGTATACAGTGAACACTGAAGCTTTCTTT
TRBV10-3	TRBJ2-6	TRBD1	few	CAIIGTEFHSGANVLTF	TGTGCCATCATTGGGACAGAGTTTCACTCTGGGGCCAACGTCCTGACTTTC
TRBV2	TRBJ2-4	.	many	CASRTDSEGGKNIQYF	TGTGCCAGCAGAACCGACAGTGAAGGAGGCAAAAACATTCAGTACTTC
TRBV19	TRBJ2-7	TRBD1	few	CASSLVTGPNYEQYF	TGTGCCAGTAGTCTGGTGACAGGGCCAAACTACGAGCAGTACTTC
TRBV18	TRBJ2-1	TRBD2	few	CASSMGLAGGPEPEQFF	TGTGCCAGCTCAATGGGGCTAGCGGGAGGGCCGGAACCTGAGCAGTTCTTC
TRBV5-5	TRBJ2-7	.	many	CASSLSIYEQYF	TGTGCCAGCAGCTTGTCCATCTACGAGCAGTACTTC
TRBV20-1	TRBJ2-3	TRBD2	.	CSAEGTSRTDTQYF	TGCAGTGCGGAAGGGACTAGCCGCACAGATACGCAGTATTTT
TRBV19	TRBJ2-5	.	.	CASSIRANHTQYF	TGTGCCAGTAGTATTCGAGCTAACCATACCCAGTACTTC
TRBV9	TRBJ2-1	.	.	CASSTHRSNEQFF	TGTGCCAGCAGCACTCACCGGAGCAATGAGCAGTTCTTC
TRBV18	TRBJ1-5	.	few	CASSESPLGNQPQHF	TGTGCCAGCTCAGAATCCCCCCTAGGCAATCAGCCCCAGCATTTT
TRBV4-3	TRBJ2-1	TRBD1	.	CASSHELGQALNNEQFF	TGCGCCAGCAGCCATGAGCTCGGACAGGCCTTGAACAATGAGCAGTTCTTC
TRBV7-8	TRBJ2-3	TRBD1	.	CASSPYRGPSSTDTQYF	TGTGCCAGCAGCCCATACAGGGGGCCCTCTAGCACAGATACGCAGTATTTT
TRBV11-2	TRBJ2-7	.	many	CASSFGLLYEQYF	TGTGCCAGCAGCTTCGGACTGCTCTACGAGCAGTACTTC
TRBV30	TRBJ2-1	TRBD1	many	CAWRGPSGQGYNEQFF	TGTGCCTGGAGGGGCCCCTCGGGACAGGGCTACAATGAGCAGTTCTTC
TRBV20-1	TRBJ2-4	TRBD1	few	CSAVGPGGTGAKNIQYF	TGCAGTGCCGTGGGGCCAGGGGGCACTGGGGCCAAAAACATTCAGTACTTC
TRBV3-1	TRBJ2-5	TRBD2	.	CASSQDPLAGAETQYF	TGTGCCAGCAGCCAAGACCCCCTAGCGGGAGCAGAGACCCAGTACTTC
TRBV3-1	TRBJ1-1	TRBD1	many	CASSLRTGGLTEAFF	TGTGCCAGCAGCCTTCGGACAGGGGGCCTCACTGAAGCTTTCTTT
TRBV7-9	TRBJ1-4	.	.	CASSLEGANEKLFF	TGTGCCAGCAGCTTAGAGGGGGCTAATGAAAAACTGTTTTTT
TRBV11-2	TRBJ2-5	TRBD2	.	CASSASGKETQYF	TGTGCCAGCAGCGCTAGCGGGAAAGAGACCCAGTACTTC
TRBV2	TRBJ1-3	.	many	CASSADTVGINTIYF	TGTGCCAGCAGTGCGGACACCGTTGGGATAAACACCATATATTTT
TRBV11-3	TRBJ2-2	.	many	CASCHRDLPSNTGELFF	TGTGCCAGCTGCCACAGGGATTTACCCTCGAACACCGGGGAGCTGTTTTTT
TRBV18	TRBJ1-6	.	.	CASSPGPSGNSPLHF	TGTGCCAGCTCACCCGGGCCATCGGGAAACTCACCCCTCCACTTT
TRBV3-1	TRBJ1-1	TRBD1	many	CASSQASGGFGTEAFF	TGTGCCAGCAGCCAAGCGTCAGGGGGCTTTGGCACTGAAGCTTTCTTT
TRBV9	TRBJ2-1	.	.	CASSVSGRTYNEQFF	TGTGCCAGCAGCGTATCCGGACGGACCTACAATGAGCAGTTCTTC
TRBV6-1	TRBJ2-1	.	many	CASSSSRPSRGNEQFF	TGTGCCAGCAGTTCGTCCCGACCTAGTAGGGGCAATGAGCAGTTCTTC
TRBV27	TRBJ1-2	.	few	CASTPFGGSVYGYTF	TGTGCCAGCACCCCCTTCGGGGGGTCGGTCTATGGCTACACCTTC
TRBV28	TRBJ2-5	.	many	CASSPERGQETQYF	TGTGCCAGCAGTCCTGAGAGGGGCCAAGAGACCCAGTACTTC
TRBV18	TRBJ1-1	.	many	CASFGGLNTEAFF	TGTGCCAGCTTTGGGGGCCTGAACACTGAAGCTTTCTTT
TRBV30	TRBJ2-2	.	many	CAWSVQGSGELFF	TGTGCCTGGAGTGTTCAGGGGTCCGGGGAGCTGTTTTTT
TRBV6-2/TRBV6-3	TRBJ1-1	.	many	CASRDDRRTEAFF	TGTGCCAGCAGAGACGACCGGCGGACTGAAGCTTTCTTT
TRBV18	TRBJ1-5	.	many	CASSPGGTNQPQHF	TGTGCCAGCTCACCTGGGGGGACCAATCAGCCCCAGCATTTT
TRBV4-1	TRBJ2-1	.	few	CASSQGLARGSYNEQFF	TGCGCCAGCAGCCAAGGCCTTGCCAGGGGCTCCTACAATGAGCAGTTCTTC
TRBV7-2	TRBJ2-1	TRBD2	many	CASSFASWWEGQGNEQFF	TGTGCCAGCAGCTTCGCCTCGTGGTGGGAGGGCCAGGGCAATGAGCAGTTCTTC
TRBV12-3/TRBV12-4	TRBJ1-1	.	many	CASIGGREGNTEAFF	TGTGCCAGCATTGGGGGGAGGGAGGGGAACACTGAAGCTTTCTTT
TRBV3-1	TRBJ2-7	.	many	CASSFINEQYF	TGTGCCAGCAGTTTTATTAACGAGCAGTACTTC
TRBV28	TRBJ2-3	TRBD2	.	CASSYVAGVGATDTQYF	TGTGCCAGCAGTTACGTAGCGGGAGTAGGGGCCACAGATACGCAGTATTTT
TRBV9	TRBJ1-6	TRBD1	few	CASSIRDRGLNSPLHF	TGTGCCAGCAGCATACGGGACAGGGGACTTAATTCACCCCTCCACTTT
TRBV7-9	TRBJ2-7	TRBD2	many	CASSFVGGSDEQYF	TGTGCCAGCAGCTTTGTGGGCGGGAGCGACGAGCAGTACTTC
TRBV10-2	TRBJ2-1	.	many	CASRQGSTTSYNEQFF	TGCGCCAGCAGGCAGGGCTCTACTACATCTTACAATGAGCAGTTCTTC
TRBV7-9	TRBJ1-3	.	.	CASSPLRQGIAGNTIYF	TGTGCCAGCAGCCCGCTCCGACAAGGTATAGCTGGAAACACCATATATTTT
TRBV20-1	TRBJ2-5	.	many	CSAMRTEETQYF	TGCAGTGCTATGAGGACAGAAGAGACCCAGTACTTC
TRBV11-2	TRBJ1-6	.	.	CASSRSSGSLHF	TGTGCCAGCAGCCGTAGTTCCGGGTCCCTCCACTTT
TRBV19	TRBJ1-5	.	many	CASSITGTGNQPQHF	TGTGCCAGTAGTATAACAGGTACGGGAAATCAGCCCCAGCATTTT
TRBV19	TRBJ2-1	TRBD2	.	CASIGGGLYNEQFF	TGTGCCAGTATTGGCGGGGGGCTCTACAATGAGCAGTTCTTC
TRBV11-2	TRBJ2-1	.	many	CASSLEAHNEQFF	TGTGCCAGCAGCTTAGAAGCCCACAATGAGCAGTTCTTC
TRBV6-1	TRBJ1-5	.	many	CASRTENQPQHF	TGTGCCAGCAGGACAGAGAATCAGCCCCAGCATTTT
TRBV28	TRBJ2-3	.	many	CASSLPTPSAPLPQYF	TGTGCCAGCAGTTTACCTACTCCTTCAGCCCCTCTCCCGCAGTATTTT
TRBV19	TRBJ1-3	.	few	CASSRGPGNTIYF	TGTGCCAGTAGTAGGGGGCCTGGAAACACCATATATTTT
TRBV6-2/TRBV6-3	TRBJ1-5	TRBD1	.	CASRRQGVSNQPQHF	TGTGCCAGCAGGAGACAGGGAGTTAGCAATCAGCCCCAGCATTTT
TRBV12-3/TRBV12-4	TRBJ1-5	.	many	CASSLKVVQPQHF	TGTGCCAGCAGTTTAAAGGTAGTACAGCCCCAGCATTTT
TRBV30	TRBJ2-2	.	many	CARSGLAITGELFF	TGTGCCCGGAGTGGGCTAGCGATCACCGGGGAGCTGTTTTTT
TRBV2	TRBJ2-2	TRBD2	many	CASRPTSGRTGELFF	TGTGCCAGCAGGCCAACTAGCGGGAGGACCGGGGAGCTGTTTTTT
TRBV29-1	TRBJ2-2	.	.	CSVVFPGWNTGELFF	TGCAGCGTTGTATTCCCGGGGTGGAACACCGGGGAGCTGTTTTTT
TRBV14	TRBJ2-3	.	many	CASSQEGTWVMNTQYF	TGTGCCAGCAGCCAAGAAGGGACATGGGTAATGAATACGCAGTATTTT
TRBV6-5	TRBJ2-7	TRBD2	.	CASSFEIAGVGYEQYF	TGTGCCAGCAGTTTCGAAATAGCGGGAGTCGGCTACGAGCAGTACTTC